This T cell receptor (beta chain) was profiled in a study of blood T cell repertoires in COVID-19. Measured with immunoSEQ multiplex PCR; TCRdb has only the in-frame clones, and not every one. This table holds fewer than 400,000 clones, roughly 90% found once. Trimming removed 3 bases at V and 5 bases at J, with 8 bases between. CDR1 MNHEY and CDR2 SMNVEV come from the germline V gene (reference sequence). The CDR3 contains 12 residues. The sequence was obtained from a woman aged 25 to 45 with COVID-19, enrolled during active disease. This chain connects TRBV27 to TRBJ2-7; tentatively, D is TRBD1 (5 bases). The specimen sequenced was peripheral blood. This chain's CDR3 is CASSLSGNEQYF. CDR3 nucleotide sequence: TGTGCCAGCAGTTTGTCAGGGAACGAGCAGTACTTC.